Presented here are 19 T cell receptor beta chains from one specimen sequenced in a study of T-cell memory formation after mild COVID-19 (dated by TCRdb to the early 2020s). Library generation was performed with 5' RACE. The sequencing machine was an Illumina NovaSeq 6000. TCRdb took the public reads, trimmed them with fastp at Q25, ran MiXCR for clone calling and kept in-frame beta chains. Records with the same CDR3 protein are collapsed into one entry carrying the most frequent genes and DNA. In this sample the table shows around 310,000 distinct CDR3 sequences, approximately 16% of which occur a single time. The ten largest clones represent around 20% of the sample. Source material: PBMCs or a T cell subset sorted from them (not recorded which). The receptors were sampled from a man aged 18 to 29 who had mild COVID-19 (a few samples of this study predate the infection). The sample titles of this study are shuffled in the database, so cell type and time point are left out; the donor was told from shared clones.

This chain links TRBV2 with TRBJ2-7; 10 bases agree with TRBD2. The V and J ends lost 6 bases and 5 bases, in that order; junction bases with no gene match: 1. Germline-derived CDR1 and CDR2 are SNHLY and FYNNEI. The CDR3 has 12 amino acids. The CDR3 DNA follows: TGTGCCAGCAGGACTAGCGGGCACGAGCAGTACTTC. It encodes CASRTSGHEQYF.

The J gene is TRBJ2-7, the V gene TRBV27; TRBD2 matches at 8 bases. Losses at the gene ends were 5 bases for V and 2 bases for J; bases not matched to a gene: 2. Germline CDR1 is MNHEY and CDR2 is SMNVEV (reference sequence). The CDR3 is 13 amino acids. For the CDR3, the DNA is TGTGCCAGCAGTGCGCGGGGGGCCTACGAGCAGTACGTC. This translates into CASSARGAYEQYV.

This clonotype was recorded many times. The gene calls are TRBV4-3 and TRBJ2-3; perhaps TRBD2 as D (5 bases). V shed 3 bases and J shed 6 bases, with 13 bases lying between them. Germline values: CDR1 LGHNA, CDR2 YSLEER. The CDR3 has 14 residues. As DNA, the CDR3 is TGCGCCAGCAGCCAGCCCGGGTCGGGGGATACGCAGTATTTT. Protein sequence: CASSQPGSGDTQYF.

V is TRBV29-1 and J is TRBJ2-5; D not certain. This CDR3 contains 13 residues. V was shortened by 3 bases and J by 2 bases, with 10 bases between the two germline ends. Germline V CDR1 and CDR2: SQVTM, ANQGSEA. The CDR3 is CSVEPGQQETQYF. The CDR3 DNA reads TGCAGCGTTGAGCCCGGGCAGCAAGAGACCCAGTACTTC.

A few counts support this clonotype. This chain links TRBV7-9 with TRBJ2-3; D is possibly TRBD2 (7 bases). In germline, CDR1 is SEHNR, CDR2 FQNEAQ (reference sequence). The V end was cut by 5 bases, the J end by 0 bases, with 15 bases between. There are 16 residues in the CDR3. The CDR3 coding sequence is TGTGCCAGCAGCCCCCAGGGGCGGGGGAGCACAGATACGCAGTATTTT. It codes for CASSPQGRGSTDTQYF.

This clonotype was recorded at least ten times. The chain links TRBV5-6 to TRBJ2-7; D might be TRBD1 or TRBD2, each matching 5 bases. The CDR3 is made up of 13 amino acids. V was pared by 2 bases and J by 5 bases, with 11 bases between. Per germline, CDR1 SGHDT and CDR2 YYEEEE. Here the CDR3 reads CASSLRGVDEQYF. The DNA of the CDR3 is TGTGCCAGCAGCTTAAGAGGGGTTGACGAGCAGTACTTC.

This clonotype turned up a few times. The chain combines TRBV5-1 with TRBJ2-3; no reliable D call. CDR1 and CDR2 (germline): SGHRS, YFSETQ. There are 14 residues in the CDR3. V lost 2 bases and J lost 1, with 8 bases in between. The CDR3: CASSFGRGTDTQYF. As DNA, the CDR3 is TGCGCCAGCAGCTTTGGTCGTGGCACAGATACGCAGTATTTT.

This clonotype has a count of ten or more. J is TRBJ2-3 and V is TRBV7-9; the match to TRBD2 covers 8 bases. V trimming: 4 bases; J trimming: 1 base; junction bases outside the gene matches: 4. This CDR3 comprises 15 residues. The germline CDR1 and CDR2 sequences are SEHNR and FQNEAQ (reference sequence). CDR3 in amino acids: CASSSLLAGTDTQYF. In DNA, the CDR3 is TGTGCCAGCAGCTCTCTACTAGCGGGCACAGATACGCAGTATTTT.

The V and J genes are TRBV7-2 and TRBJ2-1; D is perhaps TRBD1 or TRBD2 (5 bases each). CDR1 is SGHTA and CDR2 is FQGNSA in the germline V gene. This CDR3 has 14 amino acids. Trimming took off 3 bases at V and 8 bases at J, with 14 bases between the two ends. The CDR3 DNA reads as TGTGCCAGCAGCTTGGCGCGAGGGGTGGATGAGCAGTTCTTC. As protein: CASSLARGVDEQFF.

The V and J genes are TRBV12-3 or TRBV12-4 and TRBJ2-1; D uncertain. Trimming removed 3 bases from V and 3 bases from J, with 12 bases in between. CDR3 length equals 15 residues. The DNA of the CDR3 is TGTGCCAGCAGTTTTTCGCGGCCGGGCTACAATGAGCAGTTCTTC. Its protein product is CASSFSRPGYNEQFF.

J is TRBJ2-6 and V is TRBV5-1; D not certain. The V gene lost 5 bases and the J gene lost 4 bases, with 19 bases spanning the gap. The CDR3 extends over 17 amino acids. The germline gives CDR1 SGHRS, CDR2 YFSETQ. CDR3 sequence: CASRSSDLAGGANVLTF. The CDR3 nucleotides read TGCGCCAGCAGGTCGTCAGATCTTGCAGGAGGGGCCAACGTCCTGACTTTC.

V is TRBV7-2 and J is TRBJ2-5; 7 bases agree with TRBD1. Germline CDR1 reads SGHTA; CDR2 reads FQGNSA. Trimming at V came to 8 bases and at J to 5 bases, leaving 11 bases not matched to a gene. The CDR3 is 14 residues long. CDR3 coding DNA: TGTGCCAGCCTTGAGAACAGGGGAGCGGAGACCCAGTACTTC. Translated: CASLENRGAETQYF.

The CDR3 loop reads CASSKGRNTEAFF. As DNA, the CDR3 is TGTGCCAGCAGCAAGGGGAGGAACACTGAAGCTTTCTTT. The chain is built from TRBV7-3 and TRBJ1-1; tentatively, D is TRBD1 (5 bases). CDR1 and CDR2 (germline): SGHTA, FQGTGA. Trimming cost V 5 bases and J 1 base, with 8 bases left between them. This CDR3 is built from 13 residues.

This clonotype was counted a few times. V and J are TRBV6-5 and TRBJ1-4, with 8 bases fitting TRBD1. Germline V gives CDR1 MNHEY, CDR2 SVGAGI. J was trimmed by 5 bases and V by 4 bases; bases with no gene match: 12. This CDR3 comprises 17 residues. The CDR3 sequence is CASSSNIRGLKNEKLFF. As DNA, the CDR3 is TGTGCCAGCAGTTCCAACATCAGGGGGCTAAAAAATGAAAAACTGTTTTTT.

This clonotype was counted between two and nine times. The chain employs TRBV11-3 and TRBJ2-3; D might be TRBD2 (5 bases). Trimming stripped 3 bases from V and 6 bases from J, with 10 bases between. In germline, CDR1 is SGHNT, CDR2 YENEEA. The CDR3 contains 13 residues. The CDR3 here is CASSLSGMDTQYF. CDR3 bases: TGTGCCAGCAGCTTGAGCGGTATGGATACGCAGTATTTT.

This clonotype was found a few times. This chain joins TRBV7-9 and TRBJ2-1, with D perhaps TRBD2 (6 bases). The germline V gene encodes CDR1 SEHNR and CDR2 FQNEAQ (reference sequence). This CDR3 comprises 16 residues. Trimming pared 5 bases from V and 2 bases from J, leaving 16 bases between. The CDR3 DNA reads TGTGCCAGCAGCCCACCCCGTCCGGGGGCCTACAATGAGCAGTTCTTC. It codes for CASSPPRPGAYNEQFF.

The J gene is TRBJ2-5, the V gene TRBV20-1, with TRBD2 matching 9 bases. This CDR3 contains 14 residues. Germline V lookup: CDR1 DFQATT, CDR2 SNEGSKA (reference sequence). The trim removed 5 bases at V and 5 bases at J, leaving 9 bases unmatched. The DNA of the CDR3 is TGCAGTGCTTCAGCGGGGGGTTACCGGGAGACCCAGTACTTC. The encoded protein is CSASAGGYRETQYF.

This clonotype was observed a handful of times. V and J are TRBV12-5 and TRBJ2-2; 9 bases are shared with TRBD1. J was trimmed by 8 bases and V by 3 bases; bases with no gene match: 10. Germline V CDR1 and CDR2: LGHNT, FRNRAP. The CDR3 sequence is 16 residues long. The CDR3 nucleotides read TGTGCTAGTGGTTTATGGACAGGGGCCGCCCCGGGGGAGCTGTTTTTT. Its translation is CASGLWTGAAPGELFF.

This clonotype was counted between two and nine times. The V and J genes are TRBV4-1 and TRBJ1-5; D call uncertain. The CDR3 sequence is 16 residues long. In germline, CDR1 is MGHRA, CDR2 YSYEKL. Trimming took off 0 bases at V and 0 bases at J, with 9 bases between the two ends. The CDR3: CASSQDHVYSNQPQHF. The CDR3 bases are TGCGCCAGCAGCCAAGATCATGTTTATAGCAATCAGCCCCAGCATTTT.